Reported below is one T cell receptor (beta chain). Its antigen is not known. The data stem from a study of response to subunit inactivated influenza vaccine. Regarding the study as a whole: Seasonal influenza vaccination, on each occasion, was suggested by the authors to recruit few new T cells.

MiXCR, applied by TCRdb to the RT-PCR reads, yields one record per CDR3 protein. The sample carries hundreds of thousands of distinct CDR3 sequences, about 15% recorded once. The sequencing here drew on PBMCs from blood, taken 14 to 15 days before vaccination. The clonotype was recovered from a man over 45 who received an inactivated influenza vaccine.

In nucleotides, the CDR3 is TGTGCCAGCAGCCCCCGGATTTTGGGACAGGGGAACACAGATACGCAGTATTTT. Translated, it gives CASSPRILGQGNTDTQYF. This sequence joins TRBV11-2 and TRBJ2-3, with TRBD1 identical over 10 bases. V lost 5 bases to trimming and J lost 2 bases; unmatched junction nucleotides: 13. Germline V lookup: CDR1 SGHAT, CDR2 FQNNGV. This CDR3 is built from 18 residues.